The rows below give T cell receptor beta chains drawn from one sample of a study of cytomegalovirus exposure and HLA in healthy donors. The method was immunoSEQ multiplex PCR; TCRdb's version includes in-frame clones alone and lacks a portion of them. This table holds around 120,000 clones, 55% to 75% found once. Sequenced material: PBMCs. Receptors were obtained from a man under 40 in good health and CMV-seropositive. Each CDR3 is given with its conserved first and last residue. Each record gives: J gene, D gene, clone size, V gene, CDR3 protein, CDR3 DNA. A D gene is named only where the DNA matches it firmly. Size is omitted from some rows. Given values are once, few, many or a class for expanded clones.

>TRBJ1-2|-|-|TRBV2
CASSAGQNYGYTF
TGTGCCAGCAGCGCGGGGCAGAACTATGGCTACACCTTC
>TRBJ2-7|-|-|TRBV9
CASSVGQRTATYEQYF
TGTGCCAGCAGCGTAGGCCAGCGGACAGCAACCTACGAGCAGTACTTC
>TRBJ1-1|-|once|TRBV11-3
CASSFQENTEAFF
TGTGCCAGCAGCTTCCAGGAGAACACTGAAGCTTTCTTT
>TRBJ1-4|-|-|TRBV9
CASSLQVGAEEKLFF
TGTGCCAGCAGCCTCCAGGTTGGGGCGGAAGAAAAACTGTTTTTT
>TRBJ2-4|TRBD1|-|TRBV19
CASSVQGENIQYF
TGTGCCAGTAGCGTGCAGGGGGAAAACATTCAGTACTTC
>TRBJ2-5|TRBD2|few|TRBV7-6
CASSSGLAGVETQYF
TGTGCCAGCTCATCGGGACTAGCGGGGGTGGAGACCCAGTACTTC
>TRBJ1-1|-|few|TRBV14
CASSQGSRIGAFF
TGTGCCAGCAGCCAAGGTAGCCGAATAGGAGCTTTCTTT
>TRBJ1-1|-|-|TRBV5-8
CASRLTGILNTEAFF
TGTGCCAGCAGACTTACAGGGATACTGAACACTGAAGCTTTCTTT
>TRBJ2-3|-|few|TRBV18
CASSPARYTDTQYF
TGTGCCAGCTCCCCGGCGCGGTACACAGATACGCAGTATTTT
>TRBJ1-4|-|-|TRBV19
CASSKWGPNEKLFF
TGTGCCAGTAGTAAGTGGGGGCCGAATGAAAAACTGTTTTTT
>TRBJ2-1|-|-|TRBV29-1
CSVEPRGINNEQFF
TGCAGCGTTGAACCCAGGGGAATTAACAATGAGCAGTTCTTC
>TRBJ1-2|-|few|TRBV27
CASSLAGFYGYTF
TGTGCCAGCAGTTTGGCAGGATTCTATGGCTACACCTTC
>TRBJ2-1|TRBD2|-|TRBV7-9
CASSLTGSGPYNEQFF
TGTGCCAGCAGCTTAACGGGTAGCGGGCCTTACAATGAGCAGTTCTTC
>TRBJ2-5|-|few|TRBV10-3
CAIRSDKATETQYF
TGTGCCATCAGGTCGGACAAGGCCACGGAGACCCAGTACTTC
>TRBJ1-1|TRBD1|-|TRBV19
CASRETGEGTEAFF
TGTGCCAGTAGAGAGACAGGGGAGGGGACTGAAGCTTTCTTT
>TRBJ2-1|-|-|TRBV9
CASSVDFQDEQFF
TGTGCCAGCAGCGTAGACTTCCAAGATGAGCAGTTCTTC
>TRBJ1-3|TRBD1|-|TRBV6-5
CASRFGTGGNTIYF
TGTGCCAGCAGGTTCGGGACAGGGGGAAACACCATATATTTT
>TRBJ2-1|TRBD1|few|TRBV4-1
CASSRQLTGGRNEQFF
TGCGCCAGCAGCCGCCAGTTGACAGGGGGTAGGAATGAGCAGTTCTTC
>TRBJ1-3|-|-|TRBV15
CATSSALGQGNTIYF
TGTGCCACCAGCAGTGCCTTAGGACAAGGAAACACCATATATTTT
>TRBJ1-2|-|few|TRBV5-6
CASSLAGYGYTF
TGTGCCAGCAGCTTGGCCGGCTATGGCTACACCTTC
>TRBJ2-1|-|-|TRBV5-4
CASSPEISYNEQFF
TGTGCCAGCAGCCCTGAGATCTCCTACAATGAGCAGTTCTTC
>TRBJ1-5|TRBD1|-|TRBV4-1
CASSQHRLGTGQGNQPQHF
TGCGCCAGCAGCCAACATCGGTTAGGGACAGGGCAAGGGAATCAGCCCCAGCATTTT
>TRBJ1-1|TRBD1|few|TRBV7-2
CASSFGQANTEAFF
TGTGCCAGCAGCTTCGGACAGGCGAACACTGAAGCTTTCTTT
>TRBJ1-1|-|once|TRBV5-5
CASSEVQRKAFF
TGTGCCAGCAGCGAGGTTCAGAGAAAAGCTTTCTTT
>TRBJ2-7|-|-|TRBV29-1
CSGGGLGTYEQYF
TGCAGCGGTGGAGGCCTAGGCACCTACGAGCAGTACTTC
>TRBJ2-2|TRBD2|-|TRBV5-4
CASSLGLAGETGELFF
TGTGCCAGCAGCTTAGGACTAGCGGGGGAGACCGGGGAGCTGTTTTTT
>TRBJ2-5|-|-|TRBV7-6
CASSSAAGGRLGETQYF
TGTGCCAGCAGCTCTGCTGCCGGGGGAAGGTTGGGAGAGACCCAGTACTTC
>TRBJ2-5|TRBD2|-|TRBV2
CASKAGGLQETQYF
TGTGCCAGCAAGGCGGGGGGCCTCCAAGAGACCCAGTACTTC
>TRBJ2-7|-|few|TRBV5-1
CASSLQSEAAEQYF
TGCGCCAGCAGCTTGCAGTCCGAGGCAGCCGAGCAGTACTTC
>TRBJ2-1|TRBD1|-|TRBV6-1
CASTQQGGPYNEQFF
TGTGCCAGCACTCAACAGGGGGGCCCCTACAATGAGCAGTTCTTC
>TRBJ2-7|TRBD1|few|TRBV7-7
CASSRGTGVNEQYF
TGTGCTAGCAGCCGCGGGACAGGGGTGAACGAGCAGTACTTC
>TRBJ2-5|TRBD2|few|TRBV10-1
CASSELGLAGGPQETQYF
TGCGCCAGCAGTGAGTTGGGACTAGCGGGGGGCCCTCAAGAGACCCAGTACTTC
>TRBJ1-2|TRBD1|-|TRBV6-5
CASSDRGLKGYTF
TGTGCCAGCAGTGACAGGGGGTTGAAAGGCTACACCTTC
>TRBJ2-5|-|-|TRBV14
CASSQDQGLGETQYF
TGTGCCAGCAGCCAAGACCAGGGGCTCGGGGAGACCCAGTACTTC
>TRBJ1-6|-|few|TRBV27
CASSFGQSPLHF
TGTGCCAGCAGTTTTGGGCAGTCACCCCTCCACTTT
>TRBJ1-3|-|-|TRBV16
CASSPTPGNTIYF
TGTGCCAGCAGCCCTACCCCTGGAAACACCATATATTTT
>TRBJ2-2|TRBD1|-|TRBV2
CASEGQASNTGELFF
TGTGCCAGTGAGGGACAGGCCTCGAACACCGGGGAGCTGTTTTTT
>TRBJ2-2|TRBD1|once|TRBV27
CASSTGVNTGELFF
TGTGCCAGCAGTACAGGGGTGAACACCGGGGAGCTGTTTTTT
>TRBJ2-2|-|-|TRBV27
CASSFGGKGGELFF
TGTGCCAGCAGCTTCGGGGGAAAAGGCGGGGAGCTGTTTTTT
>TRBJ2-1|-|-|TRBV2
CASRVAAYNEQFF
TGTGCCAGTCGTGTAGCGGCTTACAATGAGCAGTTCTTC
>TRBJ2-5|TRBD2|-|TRBV20-1
CSGDYQETQYF
TGCAGTGGGGACTATCAAGAGACCCAGTACTTC
>TRBJ1-3|-|-|TRBV30
CAWPVKKRRRNTIYF
TGTGCCTGGCCAGTTAAAAAGCGCCGAAGAAACACCATATATTTT
>TRBJ2-7|TRBD1|-|TRBV9
CASSYGTGDHEQYF
TGTGCCAGCAGCTACGGGACAGGGGACCACGAGCAGTACTTC
>TRBJ2-5|-|-|TRBV6-1
CASSVGGPLGAQYF
TGTGCCAGCAGTGTAGGGGGTCCATTGGGGGCCCAGTACTTC
>TRBJ2-1|-|-|TRBV6-4
CASSEGGAYNEQFF
TGTGCCAGCAGTGAGGGAGGAGCCTACAATGAGCAGTTCTTC
>TRBJ1-4|-|-|TRBV6-6
CASSYSASSVEKLFF
TGTGCCAGCAGTTACTCTGCATCCTCGGTTGAAAAACTGTTTTTT
>TRBJ2-5|-|-|TRBV19
CASTLTRGPVETQYF
TGTGCCAGTACCCTGACGCGGGGACCAGTGGAGACCCAGTACTTC
>TRBJ1-1|TRBD1|-|TRBV5-4
CASSLQGGVTEAFF
TGTGCCAGCTCCTTACAGGGGGGAGTCACTGAAGCTTTCTTT
>TRBJ1-1|-|-|TRBV10-3
CAISDPPGTEAFF
TGTGCCATCAGTGACCCCCCGGGCACTGAAGCTTTCTTT
>TRBJ2-2|TRBD2|-|TRBV6-5
CASSRLAHTGELFF
TGTGCCAGCAGCCGACTAGCGCACACCGGGGAGCTGTTTTTT
>TRBJ2-7|TRBD1|few|TRBV29-1
CSAGDRDTYEQYF
TGCAGCGCTGGGGACAGGGATACTTACGAGCAGTACTTC
>TRBJ1-1|-|-|TRBV21-1
CASTQRSSTKSGTEAFF
TGTGCCAGCACCCAACGGAGCTCTACTAAATCGGGCACTGAAGCTTTCTTT
>TRBJ2-7|TRBD2|few|TRBV7-2
CASTNIAGPSSYEQYF
TGTGCCAGCACCAACATAGCGGGGCCGTCCTCCTACGAGCAGTACTTC